This record looks at one T cell receptor (beta chain) sequence and its context. The antigen remains unidentified. The ends lost 8 bases at V and 9 bases at J; junction bases unmatched: 7. Germline V gene lookup returns CDR1 MRHNA and CDR2 SNTAGT. The CDR3 is made up of 13 amino acids. The entry originates in a study of cytomegalovirus exposure and HLA in healthy donors. General study findings and limits: In a later analysis, at a false discovery rate of 0.05, over 15,000 TCR beta sequences matched HLA alleles. Likely technical artifact: a cluster of highly shared sequence variants.

A multiplex PCR was run with 60 Vbeta primers and 13 Jbeta primers. Clones were read by immunoSEQ multiplex PCR, and TCRdb kept only the in-frame ones, dropping some. The table shows around 50,000 clones, with over 70% occurring only once. The receptor was isolated from a man between 25 and 39 years old in good health and CMV-seropositive. V and J are TRBV6-4 and TRBJ1-6; 7 bases match TRBD1. Sequenced input: PBMCs. Written as DNA, the CDR3 is TGTGCCAGCGGCAGGGGGGATTTTTCACCCCTCCACTTT. This gives the protein CASGRGDFSPLHF.